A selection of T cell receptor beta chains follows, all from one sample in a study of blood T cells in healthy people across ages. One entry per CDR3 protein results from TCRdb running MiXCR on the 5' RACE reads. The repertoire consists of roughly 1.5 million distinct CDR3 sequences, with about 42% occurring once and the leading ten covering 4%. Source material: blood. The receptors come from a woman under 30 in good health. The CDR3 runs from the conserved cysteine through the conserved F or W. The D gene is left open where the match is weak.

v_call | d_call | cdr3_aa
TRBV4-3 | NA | CASSQSRGVLVYGYTF
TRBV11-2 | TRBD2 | CASSFSRGTYEQYF
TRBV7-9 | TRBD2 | CASSSAGGKYEQYF
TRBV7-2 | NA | CASSPTDGGLETQYF
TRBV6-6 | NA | CASSYTGQSYSGSPLHF
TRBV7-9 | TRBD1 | CASSYGTVAYEQYF
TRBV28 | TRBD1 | CASSLTGAEETQYF
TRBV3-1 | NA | CASSHQYDTQYF
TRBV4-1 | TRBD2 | CASSRGLAGAYNEQFF
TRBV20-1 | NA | CSAYTGYNSPLHF
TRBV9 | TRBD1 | CASSKGAPSYNEQYF
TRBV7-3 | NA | CASSLTESDTQYF
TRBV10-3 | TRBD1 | CAIMIRTGGNYEQYF
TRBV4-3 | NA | CASSRDGIRGETEAFF
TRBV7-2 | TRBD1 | CASRNRDSQETQYF
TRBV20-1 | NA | CSASDSLRPYEQYF
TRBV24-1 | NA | CATSDSLFGRNEQFF
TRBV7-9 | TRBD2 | CASIAGAEETQYF
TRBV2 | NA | CASSERPLQGYTF
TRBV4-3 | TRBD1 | CASSRGQSDTEAFF
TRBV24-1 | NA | CATSDSPGREQFF
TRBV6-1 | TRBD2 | CASSALAGHYEQYF
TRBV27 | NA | CASSSGFANQPQHF
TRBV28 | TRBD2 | CATGLAGMNNEQFF
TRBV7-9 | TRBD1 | CASSSARLTGVSYNEQFF
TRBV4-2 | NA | CASSESTGNHNSPLHF